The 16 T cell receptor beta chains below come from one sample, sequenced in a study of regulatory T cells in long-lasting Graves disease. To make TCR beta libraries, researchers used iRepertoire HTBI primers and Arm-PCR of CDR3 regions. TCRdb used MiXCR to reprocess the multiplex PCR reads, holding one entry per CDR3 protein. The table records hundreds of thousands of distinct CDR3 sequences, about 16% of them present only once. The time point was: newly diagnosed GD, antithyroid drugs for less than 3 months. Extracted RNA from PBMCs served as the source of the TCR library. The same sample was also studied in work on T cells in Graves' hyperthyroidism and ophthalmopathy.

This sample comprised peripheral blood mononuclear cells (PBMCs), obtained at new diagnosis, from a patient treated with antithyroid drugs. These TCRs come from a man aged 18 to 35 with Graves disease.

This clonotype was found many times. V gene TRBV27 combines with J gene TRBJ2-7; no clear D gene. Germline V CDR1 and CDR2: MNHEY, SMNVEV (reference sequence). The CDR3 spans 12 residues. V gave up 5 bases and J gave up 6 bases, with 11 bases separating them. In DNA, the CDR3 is TGTGCCAGCAGTATAAATGGGGTCGAGCAGTACTTC. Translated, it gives CASSINGVEQYF.

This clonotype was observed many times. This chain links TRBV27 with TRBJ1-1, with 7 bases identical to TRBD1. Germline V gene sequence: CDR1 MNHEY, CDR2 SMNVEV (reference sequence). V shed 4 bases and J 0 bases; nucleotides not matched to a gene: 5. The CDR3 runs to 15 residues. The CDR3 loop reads CASSSSTGLNTEAFF. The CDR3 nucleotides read TGTGCCAGCAGTTCCTCGACAGGGTTGAACACTGAAGCTTTCTTT.

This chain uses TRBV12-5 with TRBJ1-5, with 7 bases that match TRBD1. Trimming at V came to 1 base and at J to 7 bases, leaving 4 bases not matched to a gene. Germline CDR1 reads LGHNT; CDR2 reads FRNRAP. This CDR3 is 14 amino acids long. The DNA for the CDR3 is TGTGCTAGTGGTTTGGAACAGGGGAAGCAGCCCCAGCATTTT. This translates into CASGLEQGKQPQHF.

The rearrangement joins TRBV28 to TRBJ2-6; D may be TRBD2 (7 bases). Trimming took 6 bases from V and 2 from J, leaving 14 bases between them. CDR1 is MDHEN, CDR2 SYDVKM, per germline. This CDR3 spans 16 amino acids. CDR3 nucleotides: TGTGCCAGCAGGGGGGGCGGGAGACCTGGGGCCAACGTCCTGACTTTC. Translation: CASRGGGRPGANVLTF.

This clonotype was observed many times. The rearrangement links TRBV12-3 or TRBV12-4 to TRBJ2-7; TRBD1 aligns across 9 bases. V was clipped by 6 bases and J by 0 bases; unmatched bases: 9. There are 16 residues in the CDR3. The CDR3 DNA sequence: TGTGCCAGCAGCAGGCGGACAGGGGAGAGCTCCTACGAGCAGTACTTC. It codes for CASSRRTGESSYEQYF.

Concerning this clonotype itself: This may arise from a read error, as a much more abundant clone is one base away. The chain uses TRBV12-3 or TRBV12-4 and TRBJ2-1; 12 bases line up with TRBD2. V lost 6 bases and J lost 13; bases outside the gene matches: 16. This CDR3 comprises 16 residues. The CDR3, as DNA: TGTGCCAGCAGGGGGACTAGCGGGTTGGTCGGGGAGACCCAGTTCTTC. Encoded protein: CASRGTSGLVGETQFF.

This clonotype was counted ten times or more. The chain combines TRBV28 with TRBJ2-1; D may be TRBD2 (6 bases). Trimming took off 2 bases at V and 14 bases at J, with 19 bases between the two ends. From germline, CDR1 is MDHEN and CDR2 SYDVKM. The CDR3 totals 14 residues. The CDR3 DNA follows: TGTGCCAGCAGTTTACCCAACCTAGCGCCCCTGGAGTTCTTC. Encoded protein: CASSLPNLAPLEFF.

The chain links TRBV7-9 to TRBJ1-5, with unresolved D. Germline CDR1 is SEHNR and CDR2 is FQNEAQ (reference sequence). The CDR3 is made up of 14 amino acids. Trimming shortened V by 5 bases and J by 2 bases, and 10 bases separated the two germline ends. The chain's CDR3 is CASSGRGGNQPQHF. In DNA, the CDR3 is TGTGCCAGCAGCGGACGTGGGGGCAATCAGCCCCAGCATTTT.

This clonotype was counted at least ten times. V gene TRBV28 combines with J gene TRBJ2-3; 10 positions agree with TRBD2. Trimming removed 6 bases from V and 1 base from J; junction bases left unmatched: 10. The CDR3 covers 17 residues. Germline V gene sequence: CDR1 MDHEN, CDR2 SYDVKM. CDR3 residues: CASSLSPGTSGTDTQYF. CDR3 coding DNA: TGTGCCAGCAGCCTCTCCCCTGGGACTAGCGGCACAGATACGCAGTATTTT.

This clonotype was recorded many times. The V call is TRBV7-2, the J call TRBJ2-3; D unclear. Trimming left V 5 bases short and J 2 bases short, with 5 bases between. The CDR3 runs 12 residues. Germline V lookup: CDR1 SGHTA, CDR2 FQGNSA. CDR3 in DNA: TGTGCCAGCAGCCCAACCACAGATACGCAGTATTTT. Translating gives CASSPTTDTQYF.

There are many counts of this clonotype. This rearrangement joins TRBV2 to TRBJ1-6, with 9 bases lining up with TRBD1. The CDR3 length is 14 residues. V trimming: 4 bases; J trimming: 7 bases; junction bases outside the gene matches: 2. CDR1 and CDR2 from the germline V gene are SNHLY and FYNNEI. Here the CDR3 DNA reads TGTGCCAGCAGTGCCGGACAGGGGAATTCACCCCTCCACTTT. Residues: CASSAGQGNSPLHF.

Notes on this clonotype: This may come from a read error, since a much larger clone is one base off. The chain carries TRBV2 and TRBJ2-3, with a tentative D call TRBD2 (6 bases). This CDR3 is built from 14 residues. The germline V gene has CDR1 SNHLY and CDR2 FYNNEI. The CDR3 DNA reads TGTGCCAGCAGTGTTGGGCAGCGGGCAGATACGCTGTATTTT. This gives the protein CASSVGQRADTLYF. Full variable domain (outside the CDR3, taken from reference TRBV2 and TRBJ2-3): EPEVTQTPSHQVTQMGQEVILRCVPISNHLYFYWYRQILGQKVEFLVSFYNNEISEKSEIFDDQFSVERPDGSNFTLKIRSTKLEDSAMYFCASSVGQRADTLYFGPGTRLTVL.

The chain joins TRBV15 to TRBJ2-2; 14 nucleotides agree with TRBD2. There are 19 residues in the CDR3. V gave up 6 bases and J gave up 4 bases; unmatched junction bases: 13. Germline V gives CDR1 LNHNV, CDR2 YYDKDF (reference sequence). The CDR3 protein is CATRKLGTSGRGSTGELFF. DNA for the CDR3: TGTGCCACCAGAAAGCTAGGGACTAGCGGGAGAGGTTCCACCGGGGAGCTGTTTTTT.

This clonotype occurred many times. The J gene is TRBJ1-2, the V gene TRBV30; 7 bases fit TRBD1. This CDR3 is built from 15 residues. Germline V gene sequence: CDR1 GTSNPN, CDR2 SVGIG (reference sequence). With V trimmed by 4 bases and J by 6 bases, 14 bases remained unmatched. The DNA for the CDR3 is TGTGCCTGGAACGTCCCTCTAAGACAGGGTAATGGCTACACCTTC. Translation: CAWNVPLRQGNGYTF.

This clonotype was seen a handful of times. CDR3 loop: CASSLEANQPQHF. The DNA of the CDR3 is TGTGCCAGCAGCTTAGAGGCCAATCAGCCCCAGCATTTT. The rearrangement links TRBV7-2 to TRBJ1-5; unclear D gene. There are 13 residues in the CDR3. V shed 1 base and J shed 3 bases, with 4 bases lying between them. Germline CDR1 SGHTA, CDR2 FQGNSA.

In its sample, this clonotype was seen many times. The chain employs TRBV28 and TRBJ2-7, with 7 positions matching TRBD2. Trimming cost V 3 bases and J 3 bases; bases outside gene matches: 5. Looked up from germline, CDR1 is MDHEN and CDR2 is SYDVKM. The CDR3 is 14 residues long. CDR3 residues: CASSFSQRDYEQYF. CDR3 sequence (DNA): TGTGCCAGCAGTTTTAGCCAGCGGGACTACGAGCAGTACTTC.